The 17 T cell receptor beta chains below all came from one sample that was sequenced in a study of post-analysis software for immune sequencing data. Whole-study findings and limits: Included in a set of about five TRBV segments more frequent in patients than controls were TRBV5-6, TRBV5-1 and TRBV20-1.

Libraries were made from TCR beta cDNA, and they carried unique molecular identifiers. TCRdb itself ran the PCR reads through MiXCR, one entry per CDR3 protein. The table includes over 250,000 distinct CDR3 sequences, less than 40% detected once. These receptors are not linked to any known antigen. The sequenced sample was blood. These receptors were collected from a girl between 10 and 17 years old with multiple sclerosis.

With respect to this clonotype: With a much larger clone just one base away, this may be a read error. The genes are TRBV3-1 and TRBJ2-1; 7 bases match TRBD2. V gave up 3 bases and J gave up 10 bases; unmatched junction bases: 9. CDR1 LGHDT and CDR2 YNNKEL come from the germline V gene (reference sequence). CDR3 length: 14 amino acids. CDR3 protein: CASSQGLPLGEQFF. The CDR3 DNA follows: TGTGCCAGCAGCCAGGGACTACCCCTTGGCGAGCAGTTCTTC.

About this clonotype: One base away lies a much larger clone, so this may be a sequencing read error. Written as DNA, the CDR3 is TGTGCCAGCAGCAGGGAGGGCTATGGCGACACCTTC. It is translated as CASSREGYGDTF. The chain links TRBV2 to TRBJ1-2; weak D call: TRBD1 (5 bases). The CDR3 sequence is 12 residues long. Germline V CDR1 and CDR2: SNHLY, FYNNEI.

This clonotype showed up just a few times. The chain employs TRBV5-6 and TRBJ2-3; D is unclear. The CDR3 loop spans 14 amino acids. Between the trimmed V and J ends, which lost 0 bases and 2 bases, there was a span of 7 bases. Germline-derived CDR1 and CDR2 are SGHDT and YYEEEE. The CDR3 reads CASSLDIPTDTQYF. As DNA, the CDR3 is TGTGCCAGCAGCTTGGACATCCCCACAGATACGCAGTATTTT.

This clonotype was seen many times. The chain has TRBV20-1 and TRBJ2-7; 10 nucleotides line up with TRBD2. Unmatched junction bases numbered 6, after V lost 0 bases and J lost 4 bases. In germline, CDR1 is DFQATT, CDR2 SNEGSKA (reference sequence). The CDR3 sequence is 15 residues long. CDR3 loop: CSARDESGGDYEQYF. DNA for the CDR3: TGCAGTGCTAGAGATGAGAGCGGGGGGGATTACGAGCAGTACTTC.

The table lists this clonotype with a count of one. A read error may produce the germline difference seen at one junction end. The rearrangement joins TRBV15 to TRBJ1-5; D gene unclear. The CDR3 is made up of 15 amino acids. Germline CDR1 reads LNHNV; CDR2 reads YYDKDF (reference sequence). The CDR3 here is CATSRVLGSRQPKHF. The CDR3 DNA reads as TGTGCCACCAGCAGAGTCTTGGGGTCGCGGCAGCCCAAGCATTTT.

The V and J genes are TRBV15 and TRBJ2-1, with D possibly matching TRBD1 (6 bases). V was shortened by 6 bases and J by 5 bases, with 11 bases between the two germline ends. The germline V gene encodes CDR1 LNHNV and CDR2 YYDKDF (reference sequence). The CDR3 extends over 13 amino acids. The CDR3 loop is CATSPGVDNEQFF. For the CDR3, the DNA is TGTGCCACCAGTCCAGGGGTGGACAATGAGCAGTTCTTC.

CDR3 protein: CASGQGETDTQYF. CDR3 nucleotide sequence: TGCGCCAGCGGACAGGGGGAGACAGATACGCAGTATTTT. The chain uses TRBV10-2 and TRBJ2-3, with 10 bases fitting TRBD1. Germline V CDR1 and CDR2: WSHSY, SAAADI. The CDR3 is 13 residues long. V lost 8 bases and J lost 3; bases outside the gene matches: 2.

This chain joins TRBV12-3 or TRBV12-4 and TRBJ1-1; 7 positions match TRBD1. The CDR3 runs to 14 residues. V was clipped by 8 bases and J by 6 bases; unmatched bases: 12. CDR3 sequence reads: CASGRPGQGAEAFF. The DNA for the CDR3 is TGTGCCAGCGGACGCCCAGGGCAGGGGGCTGAAGCTTTCTTT.

This clonotype was recorded once. The J gene is TRBJ1-2, the V gene TRBV10-3, with D possibly matching TRBD1 (6 bases). The germline V and J ends were trimmed by 3 bases and 3 bases, with 14 bases remaining between them. There are 15 residues in the CDR3. Per the germline V gene, CDR1 is ENHRY and CDR2 is SYGVKD. CDR3 loop: CAISEAGELDYGYTF. The CDR3 DNA sequence: TGTGCCATCAGTGAAGCAGGGGAGTTAGACTATGGCTACACCTTC.

With respect to this clonotype: A read error may account for a junction end that differs from germline. The chain recombines TRBV20-1 with TRBJ2-1; D gene uncertain. The CDR3 runs to 13 residues. Germline V gene sequence: CDR1 DFQATT, CDR2 SNEGSKA (reference sequence). This CDR3 is CSARDTSYIEQFF. CDR3 in DNA: TGCAGTGCTAGAGACACCTCCTACATTGAGCAGTTCTTC.

V gene TRBV5-1 combines with J gene TRBJ1-3; TRBD1 matches at 8 bases. CDR3 length equals 19 residues. J gave up 2 bases and V 2 bases, and 15 bases lay outside the gene matches. Germline CDR1 is SGHRS and CDR2 is YFSETQ. CDR3 nucleotide sequence: TGCGCCAGCAGCTTATCGGCTCTGACCGGGACAGGACCTGGAAACACCATATATTTT. Protein: CASSLSALTGTGPGNTIYF.

This clonotype was observed a single time. A read error is possible here, since a much larger clone lies one base away. The rearrangement joins TRBV29-1 to TRBJ1-5; TRBD1 agrees at 8 bases. Trimming took 6 bases from V and 3 from J; bases not matched to a gene: 7. The CDR3 is 14 amino acids. In germline, CDR1 is SQVTM, CDR2 ANQGSEA. Here the CDR3 DNA reads TGCAGCGTGTTGGGACAGGTGATCAATCAGCCCCAGCATTTT. It specifies CSVLGQVINQPQHF.

The V call is TRBV10-3, the J call TRBJ2-3; 12 bases match TRBD2. CDR1 and CDR2 from the germline V gene are ENHRY and SYGVKD. Trimming cost V 10 bases and J 4 bases; bases outside gene matches: 6. The CDR3 length is 14 residues. The DNA of the CDR3 is TGTGCCACCTCTAGCGGGGGGGCGGCAGATACGCAGTATTTT. Residues: CATSSGGAADTQYF.

This clonotype was detected only a few times. Compared with germline, one end of the junction differs, possibly owing to a read error. The CDR3 here is CASRQDRGGTDAQYF. The CDR3 nucleotides read TGTGCCAGCAGGCAGGACAGGGGAGGCACAGATGCGCAGTATTTT. The chain is built from TRBV12-3 or TRBV12-4 and TRBJ2-3; TRBD1 matches at 9 bases. CDR3 size: 15 residues.

This clonotype was found many times. The V and J genes are TRBV5-1 and TRBJ2-7, with TRBD2 identical over 7 bases. The CDR3 has 12 amino acids. The germline CDR1 and CDR2 sequences are SGHRS and YFSETQ. The J segment lost 2 bases and the V segment lost 5 bases, leaving 1 base of the junction unmatched. CDR3 residues: CASRGGAYEQYF. CDR3 nucleotide sequence: TGCGCCAGCAGGGGGGGGGCCTACGAGCAGTACTTC.

This clonotype was counted ten times or more. The rearrangement links TRBV28 to TRBJ1-2; unclear D gene. The V end lost 2 bases, the J end lost 12 bases, and 19 bases lay between the germline ends. The CDR3 extends over 14 amino acids. Germline V gene sequence: CDR1 MDHEN, CDR2 SYDVKM. CDR3 sequence (DNA): TGTGCCAGCAGTTTAGGGCCCCCTCGGCAGGTCGACACCTTC. Translating gives CASSLGPPRQVDTF.

In its sample, this clonotype was seen many times. The CDR3: CASSPGGQGTSNEQFF. The CDR3 nucleotides read TGTGCCAGCAGCCCAGGCGGGCAGGGGACTTCCAATGAGCAGTTCTTC. The rearrangement links TRBV7-8 to TRBJ2-1; D possibly uses TRBD1 or TRBD2 (6 bases each). CDR1 and CDR2 from the germline V gene are SGHVS and FQNEAQ. Trimming cost V 5 bases and J 6 bases, with 20 bases left between them. The CDR3 sequence is 16 residues long.